Below, 8 T cell receptor beta chains from the same sample are listed, as sequenced in a study of cytotoxic CD8 clonotypes in ibrutinib-treated CLL. Profiling relied on immunoSEQ multiplex PCR, and the TCRdb table lists in-frame clones only, not all of them. The data show around 200,000 clones, approximately 79% seen once. Sequences were derived from PBMCs, sampled after 12 months of ibrutinib treatment. The source is a human donor with chronic lymphocytic leukemia.

The chain employs TRBV19 and TRBJ1-2; TRBD1 aligns across 8 bases. V was pared by 7 bases and J by 2 bases, with 6 bases of the junction left unmatched. The length of the CDR3 is 14 residues. Germline V lookup: CDR1 LNHDA, CDR2 SQIVND (reference sequence). The CDR3 spells CASMTGDPNYGYTF. Written as DNA, the CDR3 is TGTGCCAGTATGACAGGGGATCCCAACTATGGCTACACCTTC.

This clone appeared a single time. The V call is TRBV28, the J call TRBJ2-3; D ambiguous. Germline V lookup: CDR1 MDHEN, CDR2 SYDVKM. This CDR3 contains 15 residues. V lost 4 bases, J lost 2 bases, and 13 bases lay in between. The CDR3 spells CASSSPGIPTDTQYF. The CDR3 DNA sequence: TGTGCCAGCAGTTCCCCCGGAATCCCCACAGATACGCAGTATTTT.

V is TRBV6-6 and J is TRBJ2-7; tentative D call: TRBD2 (6 bases). The V end was cut by 7 bases, the J end by 2 bases, with 15 bases between. Germline assignment: CDR1 MNHNY and CDR2 SVGAGI (reference sequence). The CDR3 extends over 14 amino acids. This CDR3 reads CASTHSGTAYEQYF. CDR3 DNA sequence: TGTGCCAGCACCCATAGCGGAACCGCCTACGAGCAGTACTTC.

This sequence joins TRBV10-2 and TRBJ1-6, with 7 bases fitting TRBD1. Germline CDR1 WSHSY, CDR2 SAAADI. V lost 3 bases and J lost 9; bases outside the gene matches: 8. The CDR3 runs to 15 residues. The CDR3 region is CASSDPQGGGSPLHF. The CDR3 DNA reads as TGCGCCAGCAGTGACCCCCAGGGGGGAGGTTCACCCCTCCACTTT.

The V call is TRBV30, the J call TRBJ1-2; the match to TRBD1 covers 7 bases. Germline CDR1 is GTSNPN and CDR2 is SVGIG (reference sequence). This CDR3 is built from 16 residues. With V trimmed by 4 bases and J by 2 bases, 13 bases remained unmatched. CDR3 region: CAWIFPGTETNYGYTF. The DNA for the CDR3 is TGTGCCTGGATATTCCCCGGGACAGAAACAAACTATGGCTACACCTTC.

This chain joins TRBV7-9 and TRBJ2-7; maybe TRBD1 (5 bases). Looked up from germline, CDR1 is SEHNR and CDR2 is FQNEAQ (reference sequence). The CDR3 has 15 amino acids. The V end lost 1 base, the J end lost 3 bases, and 13 bases lay between the germline ends. Here the CDR3 reads CASSLEGLPGYEQYF. Written as DNA, the CDR3 is TGTGCCAGCAGCTTAGAGGGGTTACCGGGCTACGAGCAGTACTTC. The full variable domain, its missing parts supplied by reference TRBV7-9 and TRBJ2-7, is DTGVSQNPRHKITKRGQNVTFRCDPISEHNRLYWYRQTLGQGPEFLTYFQNEAQLEKSRLLSDRFSAERPKGSFSTLEIQRTEQGDSAMYLCASSLEGLPGYEQYFGPGTRLTVT.

This clone was counted a few times. This chain uses TRBV6-1 with TRBJ2-5; 9 nucleotides line up with TRBD2. Per germline, CDR1 MNHNS and CDR2 SASEGT. The V segment lost 2 bases and the J segment 1 base; nucleotides outside the gene matches: 2. The CDR3 runs to 15 residues. In nucleotides, the CDR3 is TGTGCCAGCAGTGAAATGCGGGGGGGCCAAGAGACCCAGTACTTC. Protein product: CASSEMRGGQETQYF.

The CDR3 region is CASKEGTGNNEKLFF. CDR3 bases: TGTGCCAGCAAGGAAGGGACAGGCAATAATGAAAAACTGTTTTTT. This chain links TRBV6-1 with TRBJ1-4; TRBD1 agrees at 8 bases. The CDR3 extends over 15 amino acids. V lost 7 bases, J lost 4 bases, and 8 bases stayed unmatched. The germline gives CDR1 MNHNS, CDR2 SASEGT.